The rows below give T cell receptor beta chains drawn from one sample of a study of CD8 T cells in ankylosing spondylitis. Each CDR3 protein is one row after TCRdb ran MiXCR on the 5' RACE reads. Of about 540,000 distinct CDR3 sequences in the sample, more than 9.5% were seen once. Sequencing was done on a sample of blood, either unsorted or a sorted T cell fraction (not recorded which). The receptors here all came from a male donor with ankylosing spondylitis. The CDR3 runs from the conserved cysteine through the conserved F or W. D genes are given only for firm matches. Size values are once, few and many counts, or a class for expanded clones, and some rows have none.

D	V	J	size	CDR3	DNA
.	TRBV2	TRBJ2-5	many	CASIVTSNAETQYF	TGTGCCAGCATCGTCACTAGTAATGCGGAGACCCAGTACTTC
TRBD1	TRBV12-3/TRBV12-4	TRBJ1-5	.	CACSLGTGAGRGDQPQHF	TGTGCCTGCAGTTTGGGGACAGGGGCCGGTAGGGGCGATCAGCCCCAGCATTTT
TRBD2	TRBV2	TRBJ2-3	few	CARSSQKRENTDTQYF	TGTGCCAGGTCTAGTCAAAAGCGGGAGAACACAGATACGCAGTATTTT
TRBD2	TRBV7-2	TRBJ2-1	few	CASSPWTSGVDNEQFF	TGTGCCAGCAGCCCGTGGACTAGCGGGGTTGACAATGAGCAGTTCTTC
.	TRBV12-3/TRBV12-4	TRBJ2-2	few	CASSLKPHTGELFF	TGTGCCAGCAGTTTAAAGCCCCACACCGGGGAGCTGTTTTTT
.	TRBV3-1	TRBJ2-5	.	CASSHGPYQETQYF	TGTGCCAGCAGCCACGGACCGTACCAAGAGACCCAGTACTTC
.	TRBV5-1	TRBJ2-2	few	CASGPGQGDSTGELFF	TGCGCCAGCGGGCCTGGGCAGGGCGATAGCACCGGGGAGCTGTTTTTT
.	TRBV7-9	TRBJ2-5	.	CASSLIGAQGYQETQYF	TGTGCCAGCAGCTTAATTGGGGCCCAGGGCTACCAAGAGACCCAGTACTTC
TRBD2	TRBV5-1	TRBJ2-3	few	CASSVRTSGTPDTQYF	TGCGCCAGCAGCGTAAGGACTAGCGGGACTCCCGATACGCAGTATTTT
TRBD2	TRBV5-1	TRBJ2-2	few	CASSFRGRYGELFF	TGCGCCAGCAGCTTCCGCGGGAGGTACGGGGAGCTGTTTTTT
TRBD1	TRBV18	TRBJ2-6	.	CASSPIIPGQGNSGANVLTF	TGTGCCAGCTCACCGATTATTCCGGGACAGGGTAACTCTGGGGCCAACGTCCTGACTTTC
TRBD2	TRBV20-1	TRBJ2-5	.	CSAPRAGGVQETQYF	TGCAGTGCTCCCAGAGCGGGAGGGGTACAAGAGACCCAGTACTTC
TRBD1	TRBV7-9	TRBJ2-1	few	CASSFGQGANEQFF	TGTGCCAGCAGCTTCGGACAGGGCGCCAATGAGCAGTTCTTC
.	TRBV29-1	TRBJ1-2	.	CSAPRDIGGYTF	TGCAGCGCACCCCGGGACATAGGCGGCTACACCTTC
.	TRBV3-1	TRBJ2-3	few	CASSQDPSVLPQYF	TGTGCCAGCAGCCAAGATCCCTCGGTCCTTCCGCAGTATTTT
.	TRBV11-2	TRBJ2-3	.	CASSLNIVTDTQYF	TGTGCCAGCAGCTTAAACATTGTCACAGATACGCAGTATTTT
.	TRBV29-1	TRBJ2-3	few	CSGAVGAADTQYF	TGCAGCGGAGCGGTTGGGGCGGCAGATACGCAGTATTTT
TRBD2	TRBV20-1	TRBJ2-1	few	CSASPGLAGVFEQFF	TGCAGTGCTAGCCCGGGACTAGCGGGAGTTTTTGAGCAGTTCTTC
TRBD1	TRBV20-1	TRBJ1-4	many	CSARAQTGTANEKLFF	TGCAGTGCTAGAGCTCAAACCGGGACAGCGAATGAAAAACTGTTTTTT
TRBD2	TRBV9	TRBJ2-3	.	CASSVGSGEGTDTQYF	TGTGCCAGCAGCGTAGGTAGCGGGGAGGGCACAGATACGCAGTATTTT
.	TRBV7-9	TRBJ1-1	.	CASSFQTQNTEAFF	TGTGCCAGCAGCTTTCAGACCCAGAACACTGAAGCTTTCTTT
.	TRBV4-1	TRBJ2-4	.	CASSQVGYGTAKNIQYF	TGCGCCAGCAGCCAAGTGGGATACGGCACGGCCAAAAACATTCAGTACTTC
TRBD1	TRBV4-2	TRBJ2-1	.	CASSLTGGLNNEQFF	TGTGCCAGCAGCTTGACAGGGGGCCTCAACAATGAGCAGTTCTTC
TRBD1	TRBV24-1	TRBJ2-1	once	CATSDGDRGLSYNEQFF	TGTGCCACCAGTGATGGGGACAGGGGCCTTTCCTACAATGAGCAGTTCTTC
.	TRBV10-3	TRBJ1-1	.	CAISEGQMNTEAFF	TGTGCCATCAGTGAGGGGCAAATGAACACTGAAGCTTTCTTT
TRBD1	TRBV24-1	TRBJ2-5	.	CATSVTGGETQYF	TGTGCCACCAGTGTTACAGGGGGAGAGACCCAGTACTTC
TRBD2	TRBV24-1	TRBJ2-1	.	CATSDNGGSSYNEQFF	TGTGCCACCAGTGATAACGGGGGGAGCTCCTACAATGAGCAGTTCTTC
.	TRBV20-1	TRBJ2-1	.	CSGRSPKGDNEQFF	TGCAGCGGCAGATCCCCTAAAGGGGACAATGAGCAGTTCTTC
.	TRBV7-9	TRBJ2-7	few	CASSFIGGYDYEQYF	TGTGCCAGCAGCTTTATTGGGGGATACGACTACGAGCAGTACTTC
.	TRBV7-9	TRBJ2-5	.	CASSRDRGKETQYF	TGTGCCAGCAGCCGGGACCGCGGGAAAGAGACCCAGTACTTC
.	TRBV5-1	TRBJ2-7	many	CASSLVARNHEQYF	TGCGCCAGCAGCTTGGTCGCTAGAAACCACGAGCAGTACTTC
.	TRBV5-1	TRBJ1-1	many	CASSLAGPGNTEAFF	TGCGCCAGCAGCTTGGCAGGACCGGGGAACACTGAAGCTTTCTTT
.	TRBV7-2	TRBJ1-3	many	CASSLVGRENTIYF	TGTGCCAGCAGCTTAGTAGGACGGGAAAACACCATATATTTT
.	TRBV18	TRBJ2-7	few	CASSPRGISDEQYF	TGTGCCAGCTCACCACGGGGGATTTCTGACGAGCAGTACTTC
.	TRBV3-1	TRBJ2-7	few	CASSQDSLASVQYF	TGTGCCAGCAGCCAAGATAGCCTAGCTTCAGTGCAGTACTTC
.	TRBV5-1	TRBJ1-1	.	CASSLARLPTEAFF	TGCGCCAGCAGCTTGGCCAGGTTGCCCACTGAAGCTTTCTTT
TRBD1	TRBV9	TRBJ1-4	few	CASSPTQGASNEKLFF	TGTGCCAGCAGCCCTACTCAGGGGGCGTCTAATGAAAAACTGTTTTTT
.	TRBV27	TRBJ2-7	few	CASSLNREPYEQYF	TGTGCCAGCAGTTTAAACAGGGAACCCTACGAGCAGTACTTC
.	TRBV4-1	TRBJ2-4	few	CASSHADLKNIQYF	TGCGCCAGCAGCCATGCGGATTTAAAAAACATTCAGTACTTC
.	TRBV12-3/TRBV12-4	TRBJ1-1	few	CASGSTEAFF	TGTGCCAGCGGGAGCACTGAAGCTTTCTTT
TRBD1	TRBV27	TRBJ1-1	.	CASSLHRGNTEAFF	TGTGCCAGCAGTTTGCACAGGGGGAACACTGAAGCTTTCTTT
TRBD1	TRBV18	TRBJ1-1	.	CASSPLRTGQQTEAFF	TGTGCCAGCTCACCTTTAAGGACAGGGCAGCAGACTGAAGCTTTCTTT